This TCR beta chain was identified during a study of PD-L1 blockade in urothelial cancer. Looking at the study overall: Males with bladder-origin urothelial cancer constituted about nine tenths of the roughly 30 patients.

Germline V gives CDR1 SGHKS, CDR2 YYEKEE (reference sequence). With 9 bases clipped from V and 1 base from J, the junction kept 6 bases outside the gene matches. There are 13 residues in the CDR3. Libraries were prepared by immunoSEQ multiplex PCR; TCRdb keeps only in-frame clonotypes and omits some of them. Of about 76,000 clones in the sample, 85% to 95% were seen once. Time point defined: peripheral blood 6 weeks after treatment start. V gene TRBV5-5 combines with J gene TRBJ1-1; 7 bases agree with TRBD1. The clonotype comes from a woman older than 75 with urothelial cancer. Sequencing was performed on PBMCs, taken around atezolizumab (anti-PD-L1) treatment. The CDR3 reads CAIGTAQNTEAFF. CDR3 in DNA: TGTGCCATCGGGACAGCCCAGAACACTGAAGCTTTCTTT.